What follows describes a single TCR beta chain. This specimen comes from a study of cytomegalovirus exposure and HLA in healthy donors. PCR involved 60 Vbeta and 13 Jbeta primers. Here immunoSEQ multiplex PCR was the method, and the copy in TCRdb shows in-frame clones only, minus some. Reported are about 160,000 clones; the ten largest clones contain about 1.2%. This TCR derives from a woman aged 55-70 years in good health and CMV-seronegative. What was sequenced was PBMCs.

This CDR3 reads CASSRTGGIGELFF. As DNA, the CDR3 is TGTGCCAGCAGTAGGACGGGGGGGATCGGGGAGCTGTTTTTT. This sequence joins TRBV25-1 and TRBJ2-2; TRBD2 aligns across 8 bases. The CDR3 is 14 amino acids. V lost 5 bases, J lost 7 bases, and 6 bases stayed unmatched. Per germline, CDR1 MGHDK and CDR2 SYGVNS.